This TCR beta chain was recovered during a study of graft-versus-host responses after intestinal transplantation. Whole-study context: Every one of the recipients received anti-thymocyte globulin induction and afterwards took tacrolimus and steroids for 3 to 4 years. Study-wide points: The authors found GvH clones in recipient marrow, some appearing first in ileum or blood. Declining HvG levels early post-transplant were linked to peak circulating GvH clone levels. Allografts of one patient group, those with graft-donor T cell macrochimerism, had high graft-versus-host to host-versus-graft clonal ratios.

Concerning this clone: As yet, its antigen is unknown.

The CDR3 runs 14 residues. From germline, CDR1 is LNHDA and CDR2 SQIVND (reference sequence). Between the trimmed V and J ends, which lost 4 bases and 8 bases, there was a span of 15 bases. Measured with immunoSEQ multiplex PCR; TCRdb has only the in-frame clones, and not every one. The data show 95,000 to 110,000 clones, with about 90% seen just once and approximately 0.97% held by the top ten. This material consisted of unstimulated CD4+ T cells sorted from spleen or lymph node cells, taken before intestinal transplant. V gene TRBV19 combines with J gene TRBJ2-4, with no clear D. This receptor was obtained from a human donor who received an intestinal transplant. CDR3 in amino acids: CASSKTVPRDIQYF. The CDR3 bases are TGTGCCAGTAGTAAAACAGTCCCACGGGACATTCAGTACTTC.